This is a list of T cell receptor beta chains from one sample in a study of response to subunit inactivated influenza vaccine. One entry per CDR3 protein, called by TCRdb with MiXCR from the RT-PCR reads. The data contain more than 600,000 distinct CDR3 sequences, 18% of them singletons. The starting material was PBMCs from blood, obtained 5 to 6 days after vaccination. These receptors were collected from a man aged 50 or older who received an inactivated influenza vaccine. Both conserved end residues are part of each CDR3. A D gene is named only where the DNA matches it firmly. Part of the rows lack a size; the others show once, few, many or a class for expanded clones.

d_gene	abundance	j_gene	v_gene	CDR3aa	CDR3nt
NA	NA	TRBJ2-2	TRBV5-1	CASSLADNTGELFF	TGCGCCAGCAGCTTGGCCGACAACACCGGGGAGCTGTTTTTT
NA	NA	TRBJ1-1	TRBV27	CASSSFRETGAEAFF	TGTGCCAGCAGTTCCTTCAGGGAAACCGGGGCTGAAGCTTTCTTT
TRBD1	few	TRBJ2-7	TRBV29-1	CSAGQGSEQYF	TGCAGCGCGGGACAGGGGTCCGAGCAGTACTTC
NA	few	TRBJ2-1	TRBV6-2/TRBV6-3	CASSKRESSGNEQFF	TGTGCCAGCAGCAAACGGGAGTCCTCAGGTAATGAGCAGTTCTTC
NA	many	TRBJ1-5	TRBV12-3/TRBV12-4	CASSLNRAQPQHF	TGTGCCAGCAGTTTGAACAGGGCGCAGCCCCAGCATTTT
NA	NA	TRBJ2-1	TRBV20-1	CSARGIGNEQFF	TGCAGTGCTAGAGGAATTGGCAATGAGCAGTTCTTC
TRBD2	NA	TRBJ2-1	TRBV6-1	CASSESRLAGGYNEQFF	TGTGCCAGCAGTGAATCGCGACTAGCGGGGGGCTACAATGAGCAGTTCTTC
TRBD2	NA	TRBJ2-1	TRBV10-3	CATGRLGTSGSITYNEQFF	TGTGCCACGGGCCGGTTGGGGACTAGCGGGTCGATTACCTACAATGAGCAGTTCTTC
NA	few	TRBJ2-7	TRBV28	CASSGGGVYEQYF	TGTGCCAGCAGTGGTGGGGGCGTCTACGAGCAGTACTTC
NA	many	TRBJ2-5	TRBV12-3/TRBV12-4	CASSRQPRGETQYF	TGTGCCAGCAGTCGACAGCCCCGAGGGGAGACCCAGTACTTC
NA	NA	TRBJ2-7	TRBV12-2	CASRSPGGLTYEQYF	TGTGCAAGTCGCTCCCCCGGTGGGCTTACCTACGAGCAGTACTTC